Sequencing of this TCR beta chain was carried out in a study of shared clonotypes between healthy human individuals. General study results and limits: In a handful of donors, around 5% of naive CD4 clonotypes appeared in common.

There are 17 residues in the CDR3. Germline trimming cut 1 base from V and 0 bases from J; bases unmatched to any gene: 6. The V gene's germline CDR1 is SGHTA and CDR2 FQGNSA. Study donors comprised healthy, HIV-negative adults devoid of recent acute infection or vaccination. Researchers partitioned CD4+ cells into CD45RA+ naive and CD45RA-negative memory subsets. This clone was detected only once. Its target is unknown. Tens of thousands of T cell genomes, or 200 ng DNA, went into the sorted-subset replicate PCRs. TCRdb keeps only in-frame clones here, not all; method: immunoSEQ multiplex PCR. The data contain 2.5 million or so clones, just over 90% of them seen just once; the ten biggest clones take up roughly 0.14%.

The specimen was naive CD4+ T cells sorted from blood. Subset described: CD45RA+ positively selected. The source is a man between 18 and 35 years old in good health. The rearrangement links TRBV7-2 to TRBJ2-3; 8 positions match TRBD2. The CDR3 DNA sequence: TGTGCCAGCAGCTTAGTTGGTAGCGGGAATAGCACAGATACGCAGTATTTT. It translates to CASSLVGSGNSTDTQYF.